This entry concerns a single T cell receptor beta chain. Its antigen is not known. A read error may produce the germline difference seen at one junction end. The authors amplified TCR beta CDR3 regions from RNA transcripts. HTBI-primed first-round RT-PCR preceded second-round multiplex PCR. TCRdb ran MiXCR on the multiplex PCR reads and lists one entry per CDR3 protein. The table has about 700,000 distinct CDR3 sequences, roughly 41% seen once. The sample originates from a study of Graves' ophthalmopathy and Graves' hyperthyroidism. As for the study in general: At initial diagnosis, peripheral blood was obtained, and this preceded any treatment. Broader study findings: The blood repertoire also included most expanded thyroid clonotypes above 0.001 frequency.

Diagnosis was based on clinical symptoms, serum thyroxine, TRAb, thyroid ultrasound and orbital computed tomography. Germline CDR1 and CDR2: LNHNV and YYDKDF (reference sequence). CDR3 length: 16 residues. J is TRBJ1-2 and V is TRBV15; the D is unclear. Sequences were obtained from peripheral blood. This sequence was found in an adult man with Graves' ophthalmopathy. The CDR3: CATSRELAGESYGHTF. CDR3 in DNA: TGTGCCACCAGCAGAGAACTAGCGGGAGAAAGCTATGGCCACACCTTC.